Shown below are 18 T cell receptor beta chains from a single sample sequenced in a study of shared clonotypes between healthy human individuals. TCRdb's table, derived via immunoSEQ multiplex PCR, lists solely in-frame clones and lacks some. The sample yields around 2.1 million clones, 90% to 95% seen once. The naive CD8 population came from CD45RO-negative cells selected for CCR7, without terminally differentiated effector memory CD45RA+ cells. Sequencing was done on a sample of naive CD8+ T cells from PBMCs. The receptors come from a man younger than 35 in good health. Some clones in this sample may be carry-over from other donors' samples.

This clone was recorded a few times. The gene calls are TRBV29-1 and TRBJ1-2; no clear D. The CDR3 spans 14 residues. CDR1 is SQVTM, CDR2 ANQGSEA, per germline. Trimming cost V 3 bases and J 0 bases, with 11 bases left between them. The CDR3 nucleotides read TGCAGCGTTGACAGAGGGAATTCTAACTATGGCTACACCTTC. The encoded protein is CSVDRGNSNYGYTF.

In this sample, this clone turned up a few times. The chain uses TRBV9 and TRBJ1-1; D ambiguous. Trimming cost V 3 bases and J 6 bases, with 9 bases left between them. Per germline, CDR1 SGDLS and CDR2 YYNGEE. The CDR3 runs 12 residues. CDR3 loop: CASSELSPEAFF. CDR3 in DNA: TGTGCCAGCAGCGAACTCAGTCCTGAAGCTTTCTTT.

In this sample, this clone turned up once. This chain uses TRBV19 with TRBJ2-3; tentative D call: TRBD2 (6 bases). The ends were cut back, 2 bases at V and 4 bases at J, with 13 bases in the middle. In germline, CDR1 is LNHDA, CDR2 SQIVND (reference sequence). The CDR3 is made up of 15 amino acids. CDR3 in DNA: TGTGCCAGTAGTATACTGGCGGGGTTTGCAGATACGCAGTATTTT. Residues: CASSILAGFADTQYF.

This clone was recorded only once. The V call is TRBV28, the J call TRBJ2-3, with D possibly matching TRBD1 (6 bases). The CDR3 consists of 17 residues. Germline CDR1 MDHEN, CDR2 SYDVKM. Trimming stripped 5 bases from V and 0 bases from J, with 18 bases between. As DNA, the CDR3 is TGTGCCAGCAGTAGTGTCAGGGGACACTCTAGCACAGATACGCAGTATTTT. It codes for CASSSVRGHSSTDTQYF.

V and J are TRBV21-1 and TRBJ2-1; the table's D call TRBD1 went unverified against the DNA. TRBV21-1 constitutes a pseudogene. This CDR3 comprises 13 residues. In nucleotides, the CDR3 is TGTGCCAGCAGAGGGACAGATTACAATGAGCAGTTCTTC. Translated: CASRGTDYNEQFF.

The chain uses TRBV6-5 and TRBJ2-7; tentatively, D is TRBD2 (5 bases). V lost 4 bases and J lost 1, with 14 bases in between. The CDR3 totals 15 residues. The germline CDR1 and CDR2 sequences are MNHEY and SVGAGI. CDR3 loop: CASSSSTRGSYEQYF. The CDR3 DNA reads TGTGCCAGCAGTTCTTCCACCCGGGGATCCTACGAGCAGTACTTC.

This chain links TRBV18 with TRBJ2-7; D is unresolved. Germline lookup yields CDR1 KGHSH and CDR2 LQKENI. V was pared by 6 bases and J by 0 bases, with 12 bases between. The CDR3 totals 14 residues. In nucleotides, the CDR3 is TGTGCCAGCTCGCCTGACCACTACTCCTACGAGCAGTACTTC. Encoded protein: CASSPDHYSYEQYF.

There are a few counts of this clone. In the same sample, other DNA sequences code for this CDR3. J is TRBJ2-7 and V is TRBV7-9; weak D call: TRBD1 (5 bases). Per the germline V gene, CDR1 is SEHNR and CDR2 is FQNEAQ (reference sequence). The V end lost 1 base, the J end lost 0 bases, and 7 bases lay between the germline ends. This CDR3 region has 14 residues. For the CDR3, the DNA is TGTGCCAGCAGCTTAGTCGACAGCTCCTACGAGCAGTACTTC. Its translation is CASSLVDSSYEQYF.

The V call is TRBV27, the J call TRBJ2-1, with D tentatively TRBD1 or TRBD2 (5 bases each). Germline CDR1 MNHEY, CDR2 SMNVEV (reference sequence). V was pared by 6 bases and J by 9 bases, with 24 bases between. This CDR3 contains 16 residues. The CDR3: CASSPMGRVAGGEQFF. CDR3 coding DNA: TGTGCCAGCAGCCCCATGGGCAGGGTGGCAGGAGGTGAGCAGTTCTTC.

The rearrangement uses TRBV9 and TRBJ1-2, with D maybe TRBD1 (6 bases). This CDR3 contains 15 residues. Trimming took 3 bases from V and 3 from J, leaving 15 bases between them. CDR1 and CDR2 (germline): SGDLS, YYNGEE. CDR3 nucleotide sequence: TGTGCCAGCAGCGGTTGGCGGGGGCGCGACTATGGCTACACCTTC. This codes for CASSGWRGRDYGYTF.

Here the CDR3 DNA reads TGTGCCAGCAGTTTGGGGTTGGGACACAATCAGCCCCAGCATTTT. It encodes CASSLGLGHNQPQHF. The V and J genes are TRBV27 and TRBJ1-5, with a weak D call TRBD1 (6 bases). CDR3 size: 15 residues. Germline values: CDR1 MNHEY, CDR2 SMNVEV (reference sequence). Trimming shortened V by 3 bases and J by 3 bases, and 12 bases separated the two germline ends.

This clone was observed a single time. The chain is built from TRBV7-9 and TRBJ1-2; possibly TRBD1 for D (5 bases). This CDR3 is 14 amino acids long. With 7 bases removed from V and 4 bases from J, the gap between germline ends came to 16 bases. Looked up from germline, CDR1 is SEHNR and CDR2 is FQNEAQ (reference sequence). The DNA for the CDR3 is TGTGCCAGCAACGCGGAGGACATTTTCTATGGCTACACCTTC. Translation gives CASNAEDIFYGYTF.

Concerning this clone itself: Different DNA sequences within this sample yield the same CDR3. Here the CDR3 reads CSVESAYGYTF. The CDR3 coding sequence is TGCAGCGTTGAGTCGGCCTATGGCTACACCTTC. This chain uses TRBV29-1 with TRBJ1-2, with no clear D. Trimming shortened V by 3 bases and J by 4 bases, and 6 bases separated the two germline ends. This CDR3 is built from 11 residues. In germline, CDR1 is SQVTM, CDR2 ANQGSEA.

The chain is built from TRBV13 and TRBJ2-7; TRBD2 agrees at 12 bases. The V gene end was trimmed by 4 bases and the J gene end by 0 bases; junction bases not matched to a gene: 7. Germline CDR1 reads PRHDT; CDR2 reads FYEKMQ (reference sequence). The CDR3 is 17 residues long. The CDR3: CASSSTSGRVTSYEQYF. CDR3 DNA sequence: TGTGCCAGCAGCTCGACTAGCGGGAGAGTCACCTCCTACGAGCAGTACTTC.

J is TRBJ2-3 and V is TRBV9; the D gene is possibly TRBD2 (5 bases). The CDR3 runs to 16 residues. Between the trimmed V and J ends, which lost 0 bases and 4 bases, there was a span of 15 bases. Germline CDR1 and CDR2: SGDLS and YYNGEE. CDR3 residues: CASSVGPSPAPDTQYF. CDR3 DNA: TGTGCCAGCAGCGTAGGTCCTAGCCCTGCGCCAGATACGCAGTATTTT. The whole variable domain, filled in from reference TRBV9 and TRBJ2-3, reads DSGVTQTPKHLITATGQRVTLRCSPRSGDLSVYWYQQSLDQGLQFLIQYYNGEERAKGNILERFSAQQFPDLHSELNLSSLELGDSALYFCASSVGPSPAPDTQYFGPGTRLTVL.

The V and J genes are TRBV6-6 and TRBJ2-7; D may match TRBD1 or TRBD2 (6 bases each). This CDR3 comprises 16 residues. The germline V gene has CDR1 MNHNY and CDR2 SVGAGI (reference sequence). V lost 5 bases, J lost 4 bases, and 21 bases lay in between. In nucleotides, the CDR3 is TGTGCCAGCAGTCCGCCCCCGGGGGCCGGGATGTACGAGCAGTACTTC. Amino acids: CASSPPPGAGMYEQYF.

The chain links TRBV27 to TRBJ2-3; 8 positions agree with TRBD1. Germline CDR1 MNHEY, CDR2 SMNVEV (reference sequence). V was clipped by 5 bases and J by 3 bases; unmatched bases: 13. The CDR3 extends over 17 amino acids. CDR3 bases: TGTGCCAGCAGTCCCCCAGGACAGGGTGCAAGGACAGATACGCAGTATTTT. Amino acid sequence: CASSPPGQGARTDTQYF.

This clone was detected only a few times. The gene calls are TRBV9 and TRBJ1-4; 9 bases align to TRBD1. From germline, CDR1 is SGDLS and CDR2 YYNGEE. The V gene end was trimmed by 2 bases and the J gene end by 7 bases; junction bases not matched to a gene: 9. CDR3 length: 16 amino acids. Here the CDR3 DNA reads TGTGCCAGCAGCGTGGGATCGACAGGGGGTATTGAAAAACTGTTTTTT. Translated, it gives CASSVGSTGGIEKLFF. Combining the CDR3 with reference TRBV9 and TRBJ1-4 gives the whole variable domain DSGVTQTPKHLITATGQRVTLRCSPRSGDLSVYWYQQSLDQGLQFLIQYYNGEERAKGNILERFSAQQFPDLHSELNLSSLELGDSALYFCASSVGSTGGIEKLFFGSGTQLSVL.